This is a list of T cell receptor beta chains from one sample in a study of CD8+ T cells in alopecia areata. Using immunoSEQ multiplex PCR, the repertoire was profiled, and TCRdb retains in-frame clones only, with some absent. The sample carries more than 95,000 clones, 30% to 40% recorded once. The specimen sequenced was CD4+ T cells sorted from blood. The receptors were sampled from a human donor with alopecia areata. Both conserved end residues are part of each CDR3. The D gene is left open where the match is weak. Size values are once, few and many counts, or a class for expanded clones, and some rows have none.

size,D,J,V,DNA,CDR3
few,TRBD1,TRBJ1-1,TRBV20-1,TGCAGTGCCCTAGGGACAGCTGAAGCTTTCTTT,CSALGTAEAFF
-,-,TRBJ2-3,TRBV14,TGTGCCAGCAGCCATGGCTCTTTGGATACGCAGTATTTT,CASSHGSLDTQYF
-,-,TRBJ2-7,TRBV4-2,TGTGCCAGCAGCCGGGCGGGGATCTACGAGCAGTACTTC,CASSRAGIYEQYF
few,TRBD2,TRBJ2-3,TRBV7-3,TGTGCCAGCAGCTCACTAGCGGGGAGCACAGATACGCAGTATTTT,CASSSLAGSTDTQYF
few,TRBD2,TRBJ2-3,TRBV27,TGTGCCAGCCGGGGGCTAGCGGGGGGGCGAGAGGAAGATACGCAGTATTTT,CASRGLAGGREEDTQYF
-,-,TRBJ1-6,TRBV19,TGTGCCAGTACCATACAAGGGGCAAATAATTCACCCCTCCACTTT,CASTIQGANNSPLHF
-,-,TRBJ2-7,TRBV29-1,TGCAGCGTCGATACCCCGGGAGTTAATTACGAGCAGTACTTC,CSVDTPGVNYEQYF
-,-,TRBJ2-3,TRBV29-1,TGCAGCGTTGAGGGGGGTTTAGGAGGCACAGATACGCAGTATTTT,CSVEGGLGGTDTQYF
few,-,TRBJ2-3,TRBV29-1,TGCAGCGTTGTTAGGGATACGCAGTATTTT,CSVVRDTQYF
few,TRBD2,TRBJ2-5,TRBV28,TGTGCCAGCATTAGGAGCGGGGGGATAGAGACCCAGTACTTC,CASIRSGGIETQYF
-,-,TRBJ2-2,TRBV5-6,TGTGCCAGCAGCTTGGGTCTCCTCGGGGAGCTGTTTTTT,CASSLGLLGELFF
-,-,TRBJ1-5,TRBV30,TGTGCCTGGAGTGTACGCGGGGCTCAGCCCCAGCATTTT,CAWSVRGAQPQHF
few,TRBD2,TRBJ2-5,TRBV7-2,TGTGCCAGCAGCTTACTACTAGCGGGCAAAGAGACCCAGTACTTC,CASSLLLAGKETQYF
-,TRBD1,TRBJ2-2,TRBV2,TGTGCCAGCGCTGACAGGGGTCACACCGGGGAGCTGTTTTTT,CASADRGHTGELFF
-,-,TRBJ1-2,TRBV6-5,TGTGCCTCCCGACTGGCACCCAACTATGGCTACACCTTC,CASRLAPNYGYTF
-,TRBD1,TRBJ1-1,TRBV29-1,TGCAGCGCAGCTAGGGGGACAGGGAAATCCACTGAAGCTTTCTTT,CSAARGTGKSTEAFF
-,TRBD1,TRBJ2-1,TRBV29-1,TGCAGCGGTCACCAGGGACAGGGAATAGGGAATGAGCAGTTCTTC,CSGHQGQGIGNEQFF
-,-,TRBJ1-2,TRBV29-1,TGCATTGTAGGAGGGGATGGCTACACCTTC,CIVGGDGYTF
few,TRBD1,TRBJ1-5,TRBV29-1,TGCAGCGTTCAGACAGGGGCCACTAGCAATCAGCCCCAGCATTTT,CSVQTGATSNQPQHF
once,TRBD1,TRBJ1-4,TRBV30,TGTGCCTCTGGACAGGGGGGTGAAAAACTGTTTTTT,CASGQGGEKLFF
-,-,TRBJ1-2,TRBV7-6,TGTGCCAGCAGCCCAGGGGCGGGGAGGGTTGATGGCTACACCTTC,CASSPGAGRVDGYTF
-,TRBD1,TRBJ1-1,TRBV30,TGTGCCTGGACCGGGACAGGGGAGAGAGCTTTCTTT,CAWTGTGERAFF
-,-,TRBJ1-2,TRBV30,TGTGCCTGGACGCGGGTCTATGGCTACACCTTC,CAWTRVYGYTF
-,-,TRBJ1-4,TRBV5-1,TGCGCCAGCAGCTCGGACCAGGGCGGTGAAAAACTGTTTTTT,CASSSDQGGEKLFF
-,TRBD1,TRBJ2-5,TRBV5-1,TGCGCCAGCAGCAAGGGGGACAGCGCGCAAGAGACCCAGTACTTC,CASSKGDSAQETQYF
-,-,TRBJ2-1,TRBV6-5,TGTGCCAGCAGCCAGGGATTTCGGGAGTTCTTC,CASSQGFREFF
-,-,TRBJ2-7,TRBV23-1,TGCGCCAGCAGTCAATCCGGGACTCAGTGCGAGCAGTACTTC,CASSQSGTQCEQYF
-,-,TRBJ1-2,TRBV29-1,TGCAGCGTCAAGACAGACAGCACCTATGGCTACACCTTC,CSVKTDSTYGYTF
once,TRBD1,TRBJ1-1,TRBV5-1,TGCGCCAGCAGCGGGACAGGGCTCATGAACACTGAAGCTTTCTTT,CASSGTGLMNTEAFF
-,TRBD1,TRBJ1-1,TRBV4-3,TGCGCCAGCAGCCAAGAAGGGACAGGAGGTGATGAAGCTTTCTTT,CASSQEGTGGDEAFF
-,-,TRBJ2-7,TRBV5-6,TGTGCCAGCAGCTTTGTGACGGGTAGCTGGGACTACGAGCAGTACTTC,CASSFVTGSWDYEQYF
-,-,TRBJ1-5,TRBV30,TGTGCCTGGAGTGTAGGGACACCTTATCAGCCCCAGCATTTT,CAWSVGTPYQPQHF
-,TRBD2,TRBJ2-4,TRBV5-1,TGCGCCAGCAGTCTCGGGCTAGCGGTTCAAAACATTCAGTACTTC,CASSLGLAVQNIQYF
few,-,TRBJ2-2,TRBV5-4,TGTGCCAGCTTGCATCAAGGTCCAAACACCGGGGAGCTGTTTTTT,CASLHQGPNTGELFF
-,-,TRBJ2-3,TRBV4-1,TGCGCCAGCAGCCAAGGTTGGGAAGGGGGCACAGATACGCAGTATTTT,CASSQGWEGGTDTQYF
few,TRBD2,TRBJ2-7,TRBV29-1,TGCAGCGTTGGAAGCGGGGGGAGATACGAGCAGTACTTC,CSVGSGGRYEQYF
-,TRBD1,TRBJ1-1,TRBV5-4,TGTGCCAGCAGCTACCGACAGGGGGGTGTCACTGAAGCTTTCTTT,CASSYRQGGVTEAFF
-,-,TRBJ2-4,TRBV7-2,TGTGCCAGCAGCTTAGTAGTAGCCAAAAACATTCAGTACTTC,CASSLVVAKNIQYF
few,-,TRBJ2-5,TRBV19,TGTGCCAGTAGTCCCTGGGGGGCCTCCTCTGGAGAGACCCAGTACTTC,CASSPWGASSGETQYF
few,TRBD2,TRBJ2-5,TRBV29-1,TGCAGCGTTGACCGGGGGGGAGAGACCCAGTACTTC,CSVDRGGETQYF
few,-,TRBJ2-7,TRBV28,TGTGCCAGCAGTTTGAACTCTCGATACGGAGAGCAGTACTTC,CASSLNSRYGEQYF
-,TRBD1,TRBJ2-5,TRBV30,TGTGCCTGGAGAGAGGGGGCGGAGACCCAGTACTTC,CAWREGAETQYF
-,-,TRBJ1-5,TRBV19,TGTGCCAGTAGTCCGGACCTGGCGGTAGCCCAGCATTTT,CASSPDLAVAQHF
few,-,TRBJ1-1,TRBV29-1,TGCAGCGTGGGACGTTCGGCCTCCACTGAAGCTTTCTTT,CSVGRSASTEAFF
-,TRBD1,TRBJ1-5,TRBV6-5,TGTGCCAGCAGCGACAGGGGGTCTGGGCAGCCCCAGCATTTT,CASSDRGSGQPQHF
-,-,TRBJ2-7,TRBV29-1,TGCAGCGTCTCAGAAGGCTACTACGAGCAGTACTTC,CSVSEGYYEQYF
-,-,TRBJ2-7,TRBV28,TGTGCCAGCAGTTTTAAGAGACATCCCAGCTCCTACGAGCAGTACTTC,CASSFKRHPSSYEQYF
few,-,TRBJ1-1,TRBV29-1,TGCAGCGTGCGGGCGGGTTGGGACACTGAAGCTTTCTTT,CSVRAGWDTEAFF
-,-,TRBJ2-5,TRBV20-1,TGCAGTGCTAGTTACGAGACCCAGTACTTC,CSASYETQYF
few,TRBD1,TRBJ1-1,TRBV7-2,TGTGCCAGCAGCCCATTCGACAGGGGCACTGAAGCTTTCTTT,CASSPFDRGTEAFF
few,-,TRBJ1-5,TRBV29-1,TGCAGCGTTGCTTTGTCGGGTGCGGATCAGCCCCAGCATTTT,CSVALSGADQPQHF
few,TRBD1,TRBJ2-5,TRBV29-1,TGCAGCGGGGGACAGGCGGAGGAGACCCAGTACTTC,CSGGQAEETQYF
-,-,TRBJ2-7,TRBV9,TGTGCCAGCAGCGGTAGTCCACAGGGCTACGAGCAGTACTTC,CASSGSPQGYEQYF
-,-,TRBJ2-3,TRBV19,TGTGCCAGTAGTATAGAAGGATATAGCACAGATACGCAGTATTTT,CASSIEGYSTDTQYF
-,TRBD1,TRBJ2-3,TRBV30,TGTGCCTGGAGTGTACAGGGGGCGGTGTATTTT,CAWSVQGAVYF
-,-,TRBJ2-2,TRBV29-1,TGCAGCGGTGCCCGTAACTCTAACACCGGGGAGCTGTTTTTT,CSGARNSNTGELFF
few,TRBD2,TRBJ2-7,TRBV9,TGTGCCAGCAGTCTAGCGGAGAGCCTTTACGAGCAGTACTTC,CASSLAESLYEQYF